Given below is one T cell receptor (beta chain) in context. The sample belongs to a study of T cell changes during pregnancy in multiple sclerosis. CDR3 length: 15 residues. Trimming stripped 9 bases from V and 6 bases from J, with 24 bases between. Germline V CDR1 and CDR2: SNHLY, FYNNEI. Method: immunoSEQ multiplex PCR; TCRdb's copy keeps in-frame clones and lacks some. The sample lists 90,000 to 95,000 clones, 90% to 95% seen once, with over 3.5% in the top ten. This receptor was identified in a female donor with multiple sclerosis, enrolled in a pregnancy study. The chain employs TRBV2 and TRBJ2-7; D is possibly TRBD1 (6 bases). This sample comprised peripheral blood, obtained in the first trimester of pregnancy. The CDR3 region is CARSGTPVWRGEQYF. The CDR3 region has the DNA TGTGCCAGATCCGGGACACCAGTCTGGAGAGGCGAGCAGTACTTC.